The clone carrying this T cell receptor (beta chain) has only a few counts. What it binds is not known. The sample originates from a study of T cells in Graves' hyperthyroidism and ophthalmopathy. Study-wide points: Peripheral blood also featured most of the thyroid clonotypes expanded above 0.001.

What was amplified from RNA transcripts were TCR beta CDR3 regions. Initially, a first-round RT-PCR of the TCR CDR3 employed the HTBI primer set. TCRdb used MiXCR to reprocess the multiplex PCR reads, holding one entry per CDR3 protein. Of fewer than 700,000 distinct CDR3 sequences listed, roughly 15% were seen once; the top ten hold under 20%. Disease duration was under 3 months in the ophthalmopathy patients, who also had a Clinical Activity Score of at least 3 and a NOSPECS grade of at least 4. Diagnosis rested on symptoms, serum thyroxine and TRAb, thyroid ultrasound, and orbital computed tomography. Fresh 10 ml peripheral blood yielded PBMCs. Per germline, CDR1 ENHRY and CDR2 SYGVKD. The length of the CDR3 is 16 residues. Trimming stripped 3 bases from V and 4 bases from J, with 18 bases between.

The TCR comes from a woman aged 18-30 years with Graves' ophthalmopathy. J is TRBJ1-2 and V is TRBV10-3; D is uncertain. Specimen: blood. As DNA, the CDR3 is TGTGCCATCAGTGAATCCTCGGGCGGAGGCCCCTATGGCTACACCTTC. Translated, it gives CAISESSGGGPYGYTF.